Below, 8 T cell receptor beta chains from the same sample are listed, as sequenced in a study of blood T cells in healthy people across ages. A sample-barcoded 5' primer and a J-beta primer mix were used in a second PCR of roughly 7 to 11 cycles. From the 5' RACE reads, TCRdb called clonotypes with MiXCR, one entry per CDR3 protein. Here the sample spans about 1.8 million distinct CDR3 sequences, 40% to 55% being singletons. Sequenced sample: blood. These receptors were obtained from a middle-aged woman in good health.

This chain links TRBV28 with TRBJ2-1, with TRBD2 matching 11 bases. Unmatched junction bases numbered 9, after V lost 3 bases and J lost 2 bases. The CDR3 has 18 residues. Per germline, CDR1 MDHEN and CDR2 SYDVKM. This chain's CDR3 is CASSFPTSGDQTYNEQFF. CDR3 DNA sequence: TGTGCCAGCAGTTTTCCGACTAGCGGGGACCAAACCTACAATGAGCAGTTCTTC.

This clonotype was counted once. In DNA form, the CDR3 reads TGTGCCAGTAGTCTAAGAAGCGGGGGGGCTGGAGATACGCAGTATTTT. Translating gives CASSLRSGGAGDTQYF. This chain joins TRBV19 and TRBJ2-3, with 10 bases aligning to TRBD2. V gave up 5 bases and J gave up 5 bases; unmatched junction bases: 10. Germline CDR1 is LNHDA and CDR2 is SQIVND (reference sequence). This CDR3 region has 16 residues.

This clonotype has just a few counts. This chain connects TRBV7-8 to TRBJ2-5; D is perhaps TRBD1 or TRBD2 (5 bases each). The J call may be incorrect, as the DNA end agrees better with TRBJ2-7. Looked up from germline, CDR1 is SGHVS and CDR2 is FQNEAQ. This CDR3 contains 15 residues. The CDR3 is CASSLVQGPFYEQYF. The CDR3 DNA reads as TGTGCCAGCAGCTTAGTCCAGGGACCCTTCTACGAGCAGTACTTC.

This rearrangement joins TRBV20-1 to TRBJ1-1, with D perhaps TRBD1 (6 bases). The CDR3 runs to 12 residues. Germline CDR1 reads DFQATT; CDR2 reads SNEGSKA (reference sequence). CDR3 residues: CLGGLPNAEAFF. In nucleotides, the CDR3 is TGCCTTGGGGGGCTACCCAACGCTGAAGCTTTCTTT.

CDR3 region: CASSEVGASLRAQYF. The CDR3 DNA reads as TGTGCCAGCAGTGAAGTAGGGGCTAGCCTTAGGGCCCAGTACTTC. The rearrangement links TRBV2 to TRBJ2-5, with D perhaps TRBD1 or TRBD2 (5 bases each). The length of the CDR3 is 15 residues. With 1 base removed from V and 9 bases from J, the gap between germline ends came to 18 bases. The germline V gene encodes CDR1 SNHLY and CDR2 FYNNEI.

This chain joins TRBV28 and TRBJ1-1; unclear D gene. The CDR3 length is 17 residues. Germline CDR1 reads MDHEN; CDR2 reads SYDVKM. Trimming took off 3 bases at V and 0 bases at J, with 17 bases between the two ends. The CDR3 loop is CASSFFGVLFMNTEAFF. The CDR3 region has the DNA TGTGCCAGCAGTTTCTTCGGGGTCTTGTTCATGAACACTGAAGCTTTCTTT. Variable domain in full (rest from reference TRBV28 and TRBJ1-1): DVKVTQSSRYLVKRTGEKVFLECVQDMDHENMFWYRQDPGLGLRLIYFSYDVKMKEKGDIPEGYSVSREKKERFSLILESASTNQTSMYLCASSFFGVLFMNTEAFFGQGTRLTVV.

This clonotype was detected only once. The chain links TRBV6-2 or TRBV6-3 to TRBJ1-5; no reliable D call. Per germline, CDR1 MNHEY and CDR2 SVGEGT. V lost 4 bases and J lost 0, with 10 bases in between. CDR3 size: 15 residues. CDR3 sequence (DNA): TGTGCCAGCAGTTCGGGGTTTAATAGCAATCAGCCCCAGCATTTT. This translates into CASSSGFNSNQPQHF.

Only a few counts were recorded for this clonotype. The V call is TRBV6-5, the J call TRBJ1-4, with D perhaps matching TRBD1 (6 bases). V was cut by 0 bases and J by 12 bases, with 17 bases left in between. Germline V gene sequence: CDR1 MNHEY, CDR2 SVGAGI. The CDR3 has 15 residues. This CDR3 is CASSYSRSGEKELFF. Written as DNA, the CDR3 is TGTGCCAGCAGTTACTCGAGGTCAGGGGAGAAAGAACTGTTTTTT.